The rows below give T cell receptor beta chains drawn from one sample of a study of T cell changes during pregnancy in multiple sclerosis. Produced via immunoSEQ multiplex PCR; TCRdb's table is partial and in-frame only. The table shows around 30,000 clones, with 75% to 95% occurring only once. This specimen consisted of CD8+ T cells from peripheral blood mononuclear cells, obtained before pregnancy. These receptors were obtained from a female donor with multiple sclerosis, enrolled in a pregnancy study. The CDR3 runs from the conserved cysteine through the conserved F or W. D genes are given only for firm matches. Size is omitted from some rows. Given values are once, few, many or a class for expanded clones.

V gene	clone size	D gene	J gene	CDR3 protein	CDR3 DNA
TRBV11-1	.	.	TRBJ2-7	CASSPTSYEQYF	TGTGCCAGCAGCCCGACTTCCTACGAGCAGTACTTC
TRBV7-9	.	.	TRBJ2-5	CASSLAGGQGETQYF	TGTGCCAGCAGCTTAGCGGGGGGGCAAGGAGAGACCCAGTACTTC
TRBV19	.	TRBD2	TRBJ2-3	CASSIAGGEGDTQYF	TGTGCCAGTAGTATAGCGGGTGGGGAGGGGGATACGCAGTATTTT
TRBV15	.	TRBD1	TRBJ1-6	CATSGTGSSYNSPLHF	TGTGCCACCAGCGGGACAGGGAGCTCCTATAATTCACCCCTCCACTTT
TRBV4-3	.	TRBD1	TRBJ2-7	CASSQERQGAGYEQYF	TGCGCCAGCAGCCAGGAAAGACAGGGGGCGGGCTACGAGCAGTACTTC
TRBV6-5	.	.	TRBJ2-7	CASSSWENEQYF	TGTGCCAGCAGTTCATGGGAGAACGAGCAGTACTTC
TRBV7-9	.	TRBD2	TRBJ2-3	CASSQERAGADTQYF	TGTGCCAGCAGCCAAGAGCGAGCGGGAGCAGATACGCAGTATTTT
TRBV7-9	.	.	TRBJ2-7	CASSSTRTSSYEQYF	TGTGCCAGCAGCTCCACTAGAACTAGCTCCTACGAGCAGTACTTC
TRBV6-1	medium-sized	TRBD1	TRBJ2-2	CASSVGTGGPGELFF	TGTGCCAGCAGTGTAGGGACAGGGGGCCCCGGGGAGCTGTTTTTT
TRBV30	.	.	TRBJ2-1	CAWSVMGAMANEQFF	TGTGCCTGGAGTGTAATGGGGGCTATGGCCAATGAGCAGTTCTTC
TRBV30	.	.	TRBJ2-3	CAWDWGTSTDTQYF	TGTGCCTGGGATTGGGGGACTAGCACAGATACGCAGTATTTT
TRBV19	.	TRBD2	TRBJ2-1	CASSIGSGSPNEQFF	TGTGCCAGTAGTATAGGTAGCGGGAGCCCCAATGAGCAGTTCTTC
TRBV13	.	TRBD1	TRBJ1-4	CASSLRTGRDEKLLF	TGTGCCAGCAGTCTAAGGACAGGTCGGGATGAAAAACTGCTTTTT
TRBV19	.	TRBD1	TRBJ2-2	CATQDRDTGELFF	TGTGCCACCCAGGACAGGGACACCGGGGAGCTGTTTTTT
TRBV5-4	.	TRBD1	TRBJ2-7	CASSSRTGITYEQYF	TGTGCCAGCAGCTCACGGACAGGTATCACCTACGAGCAGTACTTC
TRBV19	.	.	TRBJ2-7	CASSFSGGQGHYEQYF	TGTGCCAGTAGCTTTTCAGGAGGGCAGGGTCACTACGAGCAGTACTTC
TRBV11-2	.	TRBD1	TRBJ2-7	CASNPGTGELEYF	TGTGCCAGCAATCCCGGGACAGGGGAGTTGGAGTACTTC
TRBV4-1	.	.	TRBJ2-7	CASSHLGSGNEQYF	TGCGCCAGCAGCCACCTCGGGAGTGGGAACGAGCAGTACTTC
TRBV5-1	few	.	TRBJ2-1	CASRAWSAESNEQFF	TGCGCCAGCAGGGCCTGGTCGGCGGAATCAAATGAGCAGTTCTTC
TRBV5-6	.	TRBD2	TRBJ2-1	CASSFGTISYNEQFF	TGTGCCAGCAGCTTTGGGACTATCTCCTACAATGAGCAGTTCTTC
TRBV27	.	TRBD2	TRBJ2-7	CASSLGRGYEQYF	TGTGCCAGCAGTTTGGGGAGGGGCTACGAGCAGTACTTC
TRBV13	.	.	TRBJ2-7	CASRQGGLAYEQYF	TGTGCCAGCAGGCAGGGAGGACTGGCCTACGAGCAGTACTTC
TRBV5-1	.	TRBD2	TRBJ2-7	CASSPPTSGRTYEQYF	TGCGCCAGCAGCCCCCCGACTAGCGGGAGGACCTACGAGCAGTACTTC
TRBV16	.	.	TRBJ2-1	CASSPSGGAYNEQFF	TGTGCCAGCAGCCCCTCCGGCGGGGCGTACAATGAGCAGTTCTTC
TRBV7-9	.	TRBD2	TRBJ2-1	CASSLEEREALDEQFF	TGTGCCAGCAGCTTAGAAGAACGGGAGGCCTTGGATGAGCAGTTCTTC
TRBV28	.	TRBD2	TRBJ2-7	CASRTSDTYEQYF	TGTGCCAGCAGGACTAGCGATACCTACGAGCAGTACTTC
TRBV28	once	.	TRBJ2-1	CASSLYSDNEQFF	TGTGCCAGCAGTTTATATAGCGACAATGAGCAGTTCTTC
TRBV4-3	.	TRBD2	TRBJ2-1	CASSQDRASGSNEQFF	TGCGCCAGCAGCCAAGATCGGGCTAGCGGGAGCAATGAGCAGTTCTTC
TRBV4-2	.	.	TRBJ2-1	CASSQDLTSFPYNEQFF	TGTGCCAGCAGCCAAGATCTCACTAGCTTCCCATACAATGAGCAGTTCTTC
TRBV10-3	.	.	TRBJ1-2	CAISDAGYGYTF	TGTGCCATCAGTGACGCGGGCTATGGCTACACCTTC
TRBV29-1	.	.	TRBJ2-7	CSVVPSGAYEQYF	TGCAGCGTTGTCCCGAGTGGAGCCTACGAGCAGTACTTC
TRBV4-3	.	TRBD2	TRBJ2-7	CASSPGLAVGEQYF	TGCGCCAGCAGCCCGGGACTAGCAGTTGGCGAGCAGTACTTC
TRBV5-1	.	.	TRBJ1-1	CASSLWAGLNTEAFF	TGCGCCAGCAGCTTGTGGGCAGGGCTAAACACTGAAGCTTTCTTT
TRBV5-1	.	.	TRBJ2-1	CASSQGPQMYEQFF	TGCGCCAGCAGCCAGGGCCCCCAGATGTATGAGCAGTTCTTC
TRBV7-9	.	.	TRBJ2-1	CASSPPSDNEQFF	TGTGCCAGCAGCCCGCCTAGCGACAATGAGCAGTTCTTC
TRBV4-2	once	TRBD2	TRBJ2-7	CASSQDWREYRSYEQYF	TGTGCCAGCAGCCAAGATTGGCGGGAGTACCGCTCCTACGAGCAGTACTTC
TRBV19	.	.	TRBJ2-7	CASSIVGDLSKGQYF	TGTGCCAGTAGTATAGTCGGAGACCTGAGTAAAGGGCAGTACTTC
TRBV19	.	.	TRBJ2-7	CASSPRESYEQYF	TGTGCCAGTAGTCCTCGGGAGTCCTACGAGCAGTACTTC
TRBV6-5	.	.	TRBJ2-1	CASSLDTFSYNEQFF	TGTGCCAGCAGTTTGGACACATTCTCCTACAATGAGCAGTTCTTC
TRBV4-1	.	TRBD1	TRBJ2-4	CASSPFPDREAGNIQYF	TGCGCCAGCAGCCCCTTTCCGGACAGGGAAGCGGGAAACATTCAGTACTTC
TRBV19	.	TRBD2	TRBJ2-7	CASSPTSFGGSSYEQYF	TGTGCCAGTAGTCCTACTAGCTTTGGCGGGAGCTCCTACGAGCAGTACTTC
TRBV4-1	.	TRBD1	TRBJ1-4	CASSQLGQVTFGNEKLFF	TGCGCCAGCAGCCAGTTGGGACAGGTAACGTTTGGAAATGAAAAACTGTTTTTT
TRBV6-5	once	.	TRBJ2-7	CASSPGLKYEQYF	TGTGCCAGCAGTCCGGGACTCAAGTACGAGCAGTACTTC
TRBV7-6	.	TRBD2	TRBJ2-1	CASSPGLAETLYNEQFF	TGTGCCAGCAGCCCCGGACTAGCGGAAACTTTATACAATGAGCAGTTCTTC
TRBV19	.	TRBD2	TRBJ2-3	CASSLRTSGYTDTQYF	TGTGCCAGTAGTCTTCGGACTAGCGGATACACAGATACGCAGTATTTT
TRBV4-3	.	TRBD1	TRBJ2-1	CASSQDGETGNSNEQFF	TGCGCCAGCAGCCAAGACGGAGAGACAGGGAACTCCAATGAGCAGTTCTTC
TRBV27	.	.	TRBJ2-1	CASSRRLVFDKYNEQFF	TGTGCCAGCAGTAGACGACTAGTTTTCGATAAATACAATGAGCAGTTCTTC
TRBV5-1	.	.	TRBJ2-7	CASSLSGTRVYEQYF	TGCGCCAGCAGCTTGTCGGGCACGAGGGTCTACGAGCAGTACTTC
TRBV28	.	.	TRBJ1-5	CASSDWDQPQHF	TGTGCCAGCAGCGACTGGGATCAGCCCCAGCATTTT
TRBV5-4	once	.	TRBJ2-5	CASSLGLAQETQYF	TGTGCCAGCAGCTTGGGGCTAGCTCAAGAGACCCAGTACTTC
TRBV5-1	.	TRBD2	TRBJ2-1	CASSGTSGLDEQFF	TGCGCCAGCAGCGGGACTAGCGGGCTCGATGAGCAGTTCTTC
TRBV4-3	.	TRBD1	TRBJ1-2	CASSQGTGEFYGYTF	TGCGCCAGCAGCCAAGGGACAGGGGAATTCTATGGCTACACCTTC
TRBV11-2	once	.	TRBJ2-3	CASSLVRDTDTQYF	TGTGCCAGCAGCTTAGTGAGGGACACAGATACGCAGTATTTT